This T cell receptor (beta chain) was profiled in a study of T-cell memory formation after mild COVID-19. Overall study context: Largely, TCR clusters stayed within a single donor. The study's findings and limits: Researchers could not confirm that second-wave clones peaking on day 37 targeted SARS-CoV-2. CD4/CD8 balance held among clones contracting day 15 to 85, and later expanders leaned CD4+.

Constant-segment primers served in 5'RACE that generated TCR alpha and TCR beta cDNA libraries bearing sample barcodes and UMIs. Each CDR3 protein is one row after TCRdb ran MiXCR on the 5' RACE reads. Of 450,000 or so distinct CDR3 sequences listed, approximately 25% were seen once; the top ten hold roughly an eighth. This clonotype was counted a few times. What it binds is not known. CDR3 length: 14 residues. The sample was PBMCs or a T cell subset sorted from them (not recorded which). The V gene is TRBV21-1, the J gene TRBJ1-2. TRBV21-1 counts as a pseudogene. This TCR was sampled from an adult woman who had mild COVID-19 (a few samples of this study predate the infection). Cell type and time point are not known. Here the CDR3 reads CASSKGGSLCGYTF. DNA of the CDR3: TGTGCCAGCAGCAAAGGAGGTAGTCTCTGTGGCTACACCTTC.